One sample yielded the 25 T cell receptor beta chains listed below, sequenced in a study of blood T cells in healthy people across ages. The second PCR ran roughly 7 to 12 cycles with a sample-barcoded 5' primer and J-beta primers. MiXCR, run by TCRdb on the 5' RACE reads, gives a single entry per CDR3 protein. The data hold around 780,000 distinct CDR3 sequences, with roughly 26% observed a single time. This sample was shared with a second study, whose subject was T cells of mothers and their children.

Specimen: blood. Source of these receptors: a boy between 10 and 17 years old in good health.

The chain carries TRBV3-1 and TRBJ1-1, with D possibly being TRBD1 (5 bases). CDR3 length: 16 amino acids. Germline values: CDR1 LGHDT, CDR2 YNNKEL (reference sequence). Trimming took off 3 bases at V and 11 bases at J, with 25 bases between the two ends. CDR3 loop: CASSQDFMAGSLYAFF. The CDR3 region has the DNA TGTGCCAGCAGCCAGGATTTCATGGCAGGGTCGTTGTATGCTTTCTTT.

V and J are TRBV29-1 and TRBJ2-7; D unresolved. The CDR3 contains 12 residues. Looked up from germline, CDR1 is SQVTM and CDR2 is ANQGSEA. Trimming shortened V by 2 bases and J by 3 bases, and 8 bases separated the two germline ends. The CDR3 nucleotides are TGCAGCGTTGAACGGCCAGGCTACGAGCAGTACTTC. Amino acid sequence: CSVERPGYEQYF.

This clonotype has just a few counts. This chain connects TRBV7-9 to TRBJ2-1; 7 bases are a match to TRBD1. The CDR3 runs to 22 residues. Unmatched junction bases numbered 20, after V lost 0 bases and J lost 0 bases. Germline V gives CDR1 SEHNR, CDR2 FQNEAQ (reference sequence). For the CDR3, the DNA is TGTGCCAGCAGCTTAGCCCGTCCCGCCAGGGGGACGCCTAGACGCTCCTACAATGAGCAGTTCTTC. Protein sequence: CASSLARPARGTPRRSYNEQFF.

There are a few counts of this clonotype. In nucleotides, the CDR3 is TGCAGTGCTCCTCCGGGACTAGGTCAACAAGAGACCCAGTACTTC. This sequence encodes CSAPPGLGQQETQYF. The rearrangement links TRBV20-1 to TRBJ2-5, with 8 bases lining up with TRBD2. The CDR3 contains 15 residues. Germline V gives CDR1 DFQATT, CDR2 SNEGSKA (reference sequence). Trimming cost V 5 bases and J 2 bases; bases outside gene matches: 10.

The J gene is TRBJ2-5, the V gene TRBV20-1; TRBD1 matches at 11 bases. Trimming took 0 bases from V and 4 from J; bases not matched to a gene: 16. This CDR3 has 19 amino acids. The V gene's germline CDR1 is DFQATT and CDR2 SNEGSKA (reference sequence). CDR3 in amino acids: CSARDPGTGGRVVSETQYF. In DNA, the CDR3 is TGCAGTGCTAGAGATCCAGGGACAGGGGGAAGAGTAGTATCAGAGACCCAGTACTTC.

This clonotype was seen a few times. The CDR3 nucleotides are TGTGCCAGCAGTTTAAACCCGGGCCGAGCTTTCTTT. It codes for CASSLNPGRAFF. The chain uses TRBV12-3 or TRBV12-4 and TRBJ1-1; D is ambiguous. Trimming removed 2 bases at V and 10 bases at J, with 11 bases between. The CDR3 covers 12 residues.

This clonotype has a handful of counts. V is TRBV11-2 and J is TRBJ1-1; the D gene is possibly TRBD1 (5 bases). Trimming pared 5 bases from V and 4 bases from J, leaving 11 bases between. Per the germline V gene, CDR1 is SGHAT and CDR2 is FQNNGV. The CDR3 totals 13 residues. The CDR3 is CASSPQGATEAFF. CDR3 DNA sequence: TGTGCCAGCAGCCCCCAAGGGGCCACTGAAGCTTTCTTT.

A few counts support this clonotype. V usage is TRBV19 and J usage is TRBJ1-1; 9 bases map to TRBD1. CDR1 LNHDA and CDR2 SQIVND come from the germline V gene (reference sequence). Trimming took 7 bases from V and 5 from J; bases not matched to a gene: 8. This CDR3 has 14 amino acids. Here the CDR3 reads CASNPGQGWTEAFF. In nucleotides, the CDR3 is TGTGCCAGTAACCCTGGACAGGGGTGGACTGAAGCTTTCTTT.

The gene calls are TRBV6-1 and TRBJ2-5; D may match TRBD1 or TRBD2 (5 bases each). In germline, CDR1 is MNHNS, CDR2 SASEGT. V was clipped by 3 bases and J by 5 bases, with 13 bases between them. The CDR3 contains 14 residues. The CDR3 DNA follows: TGTGCCAGCAGTGATCGGGACCCGGGGGAGACCCAGTACTTC. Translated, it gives CASSDRDPGETQYF.

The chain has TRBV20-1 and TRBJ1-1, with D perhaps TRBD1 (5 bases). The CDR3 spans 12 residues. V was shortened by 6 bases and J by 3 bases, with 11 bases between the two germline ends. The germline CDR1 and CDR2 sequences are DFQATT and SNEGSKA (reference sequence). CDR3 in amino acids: CSALGLYTEAFF. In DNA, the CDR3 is TGCAGTGCCTTGGGACTGTACACTGAAGCTTTCTTT.

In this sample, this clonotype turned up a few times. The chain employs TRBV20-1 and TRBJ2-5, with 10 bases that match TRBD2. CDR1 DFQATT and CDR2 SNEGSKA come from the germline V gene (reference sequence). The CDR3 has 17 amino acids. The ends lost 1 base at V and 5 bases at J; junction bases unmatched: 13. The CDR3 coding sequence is TGCAGTGCTAGAGGAGGGGGACGAGGTAGCGGGGGGGAGACCCAGTACTTC. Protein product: CSARGGGRGSGGETQYF.

CDR3 nucleotide sequence: TGTGCCAGCAGCCCCCTGGCGGGTTACGAGCAGTACTTC. Protein product: CASSPLAGYEQYF. This chain connects TRBV5-4 to TRBJ2-1; D might be TRBD2 (5 bases). The DNA end is more similar to TRBJ2-7, so the J call may be wrong. Germline assignment: CDR1 SGHNT and CDR2 YYREEE (reference sequence). The CDR3 runs to 13 residues.

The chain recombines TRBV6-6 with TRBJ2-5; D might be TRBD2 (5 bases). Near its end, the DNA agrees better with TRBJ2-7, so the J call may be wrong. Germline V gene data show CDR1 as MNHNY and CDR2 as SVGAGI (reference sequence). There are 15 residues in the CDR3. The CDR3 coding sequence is TGTGCCAGCAGTGCCCCAACTAGGCCGGTCTACGAGCAGTACTTC. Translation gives CASSAPTRPVYEQYF.

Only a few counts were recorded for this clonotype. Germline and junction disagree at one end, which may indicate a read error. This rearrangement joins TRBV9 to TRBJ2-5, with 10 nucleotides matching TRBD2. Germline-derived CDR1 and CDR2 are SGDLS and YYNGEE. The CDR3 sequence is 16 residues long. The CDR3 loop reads CAGSKGSGGAGETQYF. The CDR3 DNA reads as TGTGCCGGCAGCAAGGGAAGCGGGGGGGCGGGAGAGACCCAGTACTTC. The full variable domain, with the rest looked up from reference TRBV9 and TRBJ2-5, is DSGVTQTPKHLITATGQRVTLRCSPRSGDLSVYWYQQSLDQGLQFLIQYYNGEERAKGNILERFSAQQFPDLHSELNLSSLELGDSALYFCAGSKGSGGAGETQYFGPGTRLLVL.

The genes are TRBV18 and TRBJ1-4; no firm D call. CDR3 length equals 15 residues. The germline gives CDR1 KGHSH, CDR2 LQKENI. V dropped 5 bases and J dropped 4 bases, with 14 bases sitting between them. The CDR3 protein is CASSASRVDNEKLFF. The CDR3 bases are TGTGCCAGCTCAGCCAGCCGGGTCGATAATGAAAAACTGTTTTTT.

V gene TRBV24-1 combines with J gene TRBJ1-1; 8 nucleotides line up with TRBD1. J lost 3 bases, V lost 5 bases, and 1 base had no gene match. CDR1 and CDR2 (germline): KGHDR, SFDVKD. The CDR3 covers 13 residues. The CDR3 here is CATSATGDTEAFF. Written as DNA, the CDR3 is TGTGCCACCAGTGCGACAGGGGACACTGAAGCTTTCTTT.

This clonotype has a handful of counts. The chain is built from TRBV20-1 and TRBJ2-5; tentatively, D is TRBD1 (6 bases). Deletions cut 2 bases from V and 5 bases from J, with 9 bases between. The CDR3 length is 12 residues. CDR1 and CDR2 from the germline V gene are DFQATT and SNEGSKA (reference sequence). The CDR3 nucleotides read TGCAGTGCTAGACCGGGACACGAGACCCAGTACTTC. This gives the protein CSARPGHETQYF.

Here the CDR3 DNA reads TGTGCCAGCAGACTCGGACACTTTAGCTCCTACAATGAGCAGTTCTTC. This codes for CASRLGHFSSYNEQFF. The rearrangement links TRBV28 to TRBJ2-1; D might be TRBD1 (5 bases). This CDR3 region has 16 residues. The germline V gene encodes CDR1 MDHEN and CDR2 SYDVKM. Trimming stripped 6 bases from V and 0 bases from J, with 15 bases between.

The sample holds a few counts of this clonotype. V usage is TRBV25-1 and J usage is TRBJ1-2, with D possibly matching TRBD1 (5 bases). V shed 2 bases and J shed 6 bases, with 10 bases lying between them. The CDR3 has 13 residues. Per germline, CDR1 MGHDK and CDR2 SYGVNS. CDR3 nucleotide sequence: TGTGCCAGCAGTGAAGTGGGACCTAATGGCTACACCTTC. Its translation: CASSEVGPNGYTF.

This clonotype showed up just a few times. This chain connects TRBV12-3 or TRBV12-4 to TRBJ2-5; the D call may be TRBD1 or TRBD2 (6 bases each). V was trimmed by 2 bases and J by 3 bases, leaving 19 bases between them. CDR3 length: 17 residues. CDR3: CASSLSRLRGREETQYF. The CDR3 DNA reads TGTGCCAGCAGTTTATCCCGCCTACGGGGGCGAGAAGAGACCCAGTACTTC.

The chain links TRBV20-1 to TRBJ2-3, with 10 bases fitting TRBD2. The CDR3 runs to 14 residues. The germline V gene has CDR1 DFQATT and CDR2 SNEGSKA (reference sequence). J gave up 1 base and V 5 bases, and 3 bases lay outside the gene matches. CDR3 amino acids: CSAHSGGGTDTQYF. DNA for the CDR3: TGCAGTGCTCACAGCGGGGGGGGCACAGATACGCAGTATTTT.

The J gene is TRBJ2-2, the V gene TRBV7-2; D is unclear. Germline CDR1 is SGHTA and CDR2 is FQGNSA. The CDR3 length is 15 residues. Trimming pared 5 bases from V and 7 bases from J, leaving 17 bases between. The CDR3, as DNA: TGTGCCAGCAGCAATCTACACGAAACTAACGGGGAGCTGTTTTTT. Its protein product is CASSNLHETNGELFF.

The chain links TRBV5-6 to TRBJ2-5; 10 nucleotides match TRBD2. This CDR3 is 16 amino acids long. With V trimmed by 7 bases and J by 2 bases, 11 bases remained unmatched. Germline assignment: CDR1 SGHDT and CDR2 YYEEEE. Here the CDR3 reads CASVWASGGEQETQYF. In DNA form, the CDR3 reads TGTGCCAGCGTCTGGGCTAGCGGGGGAGAACAAGAGACCCAGTACTTC.

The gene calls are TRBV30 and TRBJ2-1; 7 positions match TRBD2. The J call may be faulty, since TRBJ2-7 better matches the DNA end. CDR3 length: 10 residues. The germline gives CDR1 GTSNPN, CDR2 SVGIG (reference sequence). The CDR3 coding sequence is TGTGCCTGGGGGGAGGGGGAGCAGTACTTC. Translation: CAWGEGEQYF.

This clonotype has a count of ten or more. CDR3 in DNA: TGTGCCAGCTCTAATCTAGCGGGGGCCTACGAGCAGTACTTC. This translates into CASSNLAGAYEQYF. The chain recombines TRBV18 with TRBJ2-7, with TRBD2 identical over 10 bases. The length of the CDR3 is 14 residues. Germline trimming cut 6 bases from V and 2 bases from J; bases unmatched to any gene: 4. The germline CDR1 and CDR2 sequences are KGHSH and LQKENI. Together with reference TRBV18 and TRBJ2-7, the CDR3 gives the full variable domain: NAGVMQNPRHLVRRRGQEARLRCSPMKGHSHVYWYRQLPEEGLKFMVYLQKENIIDESGMPKERFSAEFPKEGPSILRIQQVVRGDSAAYFCASSNLAGAYEQYFGPGTRLTVT.